This T cell receptor beta chain was observed in a study of molecular identifiers for immune sequencing clone quantification. Trimming took off 5 bases at V and 7 bases at J, with 18 bases between the two ends. The CDR3 totals 14 residues. Germline assignment: CDR1 DFQATT and CDR2 SNEGSKA (reference sequence). Previously described methods with listed TCR primers produced the bulk TCR libraries. TCRdb re-called the PCR reads with MiXCR, one entry per CDR3 protein. The sample consists of 460,000 or so distinct CDR3 sequences, about 25% of them appearing once. This TCR came from a human donor in good health. Some libraries in this study had Jurkat cell RNA spiked in. The chain uses TRBV20-1 and TRBJ2-4; D is unclear. The sample taken for sequencing was naive CD8+ T cells from blood, with Jurkat cell RNA spiked in. The sample's subset: FACS-sorted CD8+CD4-CCR7+CD45RA+ naive T cells. The DNA of the CDR3 is TGCAGTGCTTTTCTAACGGGTCTCAGTAACATTCAGTACTTC. This sequence encodes CSAFLTGLSNIQYF.